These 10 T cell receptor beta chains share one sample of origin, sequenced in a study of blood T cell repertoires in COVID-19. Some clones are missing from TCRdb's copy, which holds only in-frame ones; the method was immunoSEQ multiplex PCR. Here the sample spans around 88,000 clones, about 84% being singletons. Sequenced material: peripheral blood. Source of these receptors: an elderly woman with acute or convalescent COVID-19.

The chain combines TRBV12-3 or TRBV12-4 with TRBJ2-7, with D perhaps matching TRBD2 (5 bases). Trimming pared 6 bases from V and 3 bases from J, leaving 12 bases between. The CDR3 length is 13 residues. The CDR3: CASSPPDFYEQYF. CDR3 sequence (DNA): TGTGCCAGCAGCCCACCGGACTTCTACGAGCAGTACTTC.

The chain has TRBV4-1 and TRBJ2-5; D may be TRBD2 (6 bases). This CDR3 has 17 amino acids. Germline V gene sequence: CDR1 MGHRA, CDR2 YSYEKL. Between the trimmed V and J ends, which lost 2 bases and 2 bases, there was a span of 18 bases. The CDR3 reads CASSQNPSRGNQETQYF. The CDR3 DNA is TGCGCCAGCAGCCAAAACCCATCCCGGGGGAATCAAGAGACCCAGTACTTC.

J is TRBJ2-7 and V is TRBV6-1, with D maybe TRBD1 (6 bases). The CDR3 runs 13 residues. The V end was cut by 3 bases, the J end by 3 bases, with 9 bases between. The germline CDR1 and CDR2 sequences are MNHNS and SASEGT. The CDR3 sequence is CASSEKQGYEQYV. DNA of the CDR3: TGTGCCAGCAGTGAGAAACAGGGCTACGAGCAGTACGTC.

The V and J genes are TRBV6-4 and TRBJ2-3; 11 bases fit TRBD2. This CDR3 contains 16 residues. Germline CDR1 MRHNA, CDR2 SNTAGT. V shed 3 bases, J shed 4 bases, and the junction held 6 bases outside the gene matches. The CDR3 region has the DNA TGTGCCAGCAGTGAAGGTAGCGGGGGGGCCTCAGATACGCAGTATTTT. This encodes CASSEGSGGASDTQYF.

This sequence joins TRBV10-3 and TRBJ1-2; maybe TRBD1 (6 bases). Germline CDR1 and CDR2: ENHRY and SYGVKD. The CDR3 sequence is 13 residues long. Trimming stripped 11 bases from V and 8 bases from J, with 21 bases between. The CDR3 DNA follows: TGTGCCTCCAGGACAGAATCTAAGGGGGGCTACACCTTC. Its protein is CASRTESKGGYTF.

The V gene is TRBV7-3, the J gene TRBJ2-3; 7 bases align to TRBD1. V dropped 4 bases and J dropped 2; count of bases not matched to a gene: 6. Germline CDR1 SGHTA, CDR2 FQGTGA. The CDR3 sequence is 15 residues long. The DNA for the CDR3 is TGTGCCAGCAGCTCAGGGACAGAGCACACAGATACGCAGTATTTT. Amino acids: CASSSGTEHTDTQYF. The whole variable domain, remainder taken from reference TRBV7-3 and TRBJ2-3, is GAGVSQTPSNKVTEKGKYVELRCDPISGHTALYWYRQSLGQGPEFLIYFQGTGAADDSGLPNDRFFAVRPEGSVSTLKIQRTERGDSAVYLCASSSGTEHTDTQYFGPGTRLTVL.

The CDR3 DNA reads TGTGCCAGCAGCCCGGGCGGGTCCTATAATTCACCCCTCCACTTT. Its protein is CASSPGGSYNSPLHF. The rearrangement joins TRBV9 to TRBJ1-6, with D unclear. The V end was cut by 4 bases, the J end by 1 base, with 9 bases between. Germline CDR1 SGDLS, CDR2 YYNGEE. The CDR3 covers 15 residues.

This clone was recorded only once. In nucleotides, the CDR3 is TGTGCCAGCAGTGGATCGGGGATTCGGGCGAATGAGCAGTTCTTC. Amino acid sequence: CASSGSGIRANEQFF. The rearrangement links TRBV2 to TRBJ2-1; D is possibly TRBD2 (5 bases). Germline assignment: CDR1 SNHLY and CDR2 FYNNEI. This CDR3 region has 15 residues. Trimming stripped 4 bases from V and 7 bases from J, with 17 bases between.

The CDR3 nucleotides are TGTGCCAGTAGTGCCGGACAGATGGGAATAGGCCTCCACTTT. It translates to CASSAGQMGIGLHF. This rearrangement joins TRBV19 to TRBJ1-6; D is possibly TRBD1 (6 bases). The CDR3 totals 14 residues. Deletions cut 5 bases from V and 15 bases from J, with 20 bases between. The germline gives CDR1 LNHDA, CDR2 SQIVND (reference sequence).

In nucleotides, the CDR3 is TGCGCCAGCAGCTTGGGGAGGGGCTATAGCACAGATACGCAGTATTTT. Translating gives CASSLGRGYSTDTQYF. V gene TRBV5-1 combines with J gene TRBJ2-3, with D possibly TRBD2 on 6 matching bases. V was clipped by 0 bases and J by 0 bases, with 11 bases between them. CDR1 and CDR2 (germline): SGHRS, YFSETQ. The length of the CDR3 is 16 residues.